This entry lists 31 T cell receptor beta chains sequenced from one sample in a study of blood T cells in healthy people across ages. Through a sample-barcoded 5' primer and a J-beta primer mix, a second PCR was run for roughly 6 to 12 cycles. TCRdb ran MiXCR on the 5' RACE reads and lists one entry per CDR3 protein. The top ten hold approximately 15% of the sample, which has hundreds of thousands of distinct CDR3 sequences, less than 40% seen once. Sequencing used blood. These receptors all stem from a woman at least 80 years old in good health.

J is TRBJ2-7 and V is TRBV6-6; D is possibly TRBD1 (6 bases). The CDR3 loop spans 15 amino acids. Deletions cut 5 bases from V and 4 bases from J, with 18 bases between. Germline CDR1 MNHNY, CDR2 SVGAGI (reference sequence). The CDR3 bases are TGTGCCAGCAGTACTGGGGGCGGGTTAGTTTACGAGCAGTACTTC. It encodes CASSTGGGLVYEQYF.

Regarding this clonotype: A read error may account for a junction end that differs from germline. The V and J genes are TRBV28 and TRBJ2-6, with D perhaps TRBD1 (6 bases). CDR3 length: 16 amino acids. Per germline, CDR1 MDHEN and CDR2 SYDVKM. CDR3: CASRLPGTMGANVRTF. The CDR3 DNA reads TGCGCCAGCAGACTCCCCGGGACAATGGGGGCCAACGTCCGGACTTTC. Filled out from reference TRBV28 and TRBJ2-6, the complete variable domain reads DVKVTQSSRYLVKRTGEKVFLECVQDMDHENMFWYRQDPGLGLRLIYFSYDVKMKEKGDIPEGYSVSREKKERFSLILESASTNQTSMYLCASRLPGTMGANVRTFGAGSRLTVL.

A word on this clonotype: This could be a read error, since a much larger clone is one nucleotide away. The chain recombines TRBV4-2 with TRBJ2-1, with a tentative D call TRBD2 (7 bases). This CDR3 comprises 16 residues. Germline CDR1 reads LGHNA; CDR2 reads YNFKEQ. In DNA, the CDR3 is TGTGCCGGCAGCCAAGCTGGGGGGGCGTGGTACAATGAGCAGTTCTTC. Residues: CAGSQAGGAWYNEQFF.

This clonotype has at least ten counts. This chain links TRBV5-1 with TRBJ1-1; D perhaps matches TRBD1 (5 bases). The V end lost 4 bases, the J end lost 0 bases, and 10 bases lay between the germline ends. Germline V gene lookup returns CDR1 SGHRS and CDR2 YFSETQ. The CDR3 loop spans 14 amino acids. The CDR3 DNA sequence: TGCGCCAGCAGCCGGGCGGGGCTGAACACTGAAGCTTTCTTT. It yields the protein CASSRAGLNTEAFF.

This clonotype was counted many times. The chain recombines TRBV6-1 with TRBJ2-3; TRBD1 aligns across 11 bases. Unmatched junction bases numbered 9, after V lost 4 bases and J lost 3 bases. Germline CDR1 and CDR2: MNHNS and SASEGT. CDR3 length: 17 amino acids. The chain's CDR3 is CASSGGTGGRWTDTQYF. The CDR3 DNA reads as TGTGCCAGCAGTGGGGGGACAGGGGGGAGATGGACAGATACGCAGTATTTT.

The CDR3 loop is CATSDSGTGVNTQYF. In DNA, the CDR3 is TGTGCCACCAGTGATTCCGGGACAGGGGTAAATACGCAGTATTTT. This chain links TRBV24-1 with TRBJ2-3; 10 bases map to TRBD1. The CDR3 totals 15 residues. The junction had 5 bases not matched to a gene; V was cut back by 2 bases and J by 7 bases. Germline CDR1 is KGHDR and CDR2 is SFDVKD.

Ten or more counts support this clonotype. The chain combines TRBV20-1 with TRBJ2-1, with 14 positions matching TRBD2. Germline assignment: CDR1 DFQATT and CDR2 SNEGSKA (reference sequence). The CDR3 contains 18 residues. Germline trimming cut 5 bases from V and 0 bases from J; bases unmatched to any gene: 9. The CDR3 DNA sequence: TGCAGTGCTCAAAGGACTAGCGGGGGGAGCCGCTCCTACAATGAGCAGTTCTTC. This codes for CSAQRTSGGSRSYNEQFF.

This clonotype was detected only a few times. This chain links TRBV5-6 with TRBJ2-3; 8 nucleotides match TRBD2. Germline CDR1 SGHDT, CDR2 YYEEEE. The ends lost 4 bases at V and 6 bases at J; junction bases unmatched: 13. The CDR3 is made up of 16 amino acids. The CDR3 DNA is TGTGCCAGCAGCGGGACCGGGGGGGCCGGAAGGGATACGCAGTATTTT. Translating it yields CASSGTGGAGRDTQYF.

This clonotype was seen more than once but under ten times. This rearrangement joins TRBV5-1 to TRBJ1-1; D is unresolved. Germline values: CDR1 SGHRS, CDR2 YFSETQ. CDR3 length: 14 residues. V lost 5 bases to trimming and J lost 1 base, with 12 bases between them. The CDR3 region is CASRLDTANTEAFF. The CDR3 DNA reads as TGCGCCAGCAGGCTGGATACGGCGAACACTGAAGCTTTCTTT.

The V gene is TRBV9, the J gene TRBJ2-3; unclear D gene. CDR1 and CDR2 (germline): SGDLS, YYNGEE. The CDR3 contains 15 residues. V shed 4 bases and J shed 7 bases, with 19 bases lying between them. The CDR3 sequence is CASSPRFADSNTQYF. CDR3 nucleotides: TGTGCCAGCAGCCCTCGATTTGCCGACTCGAATACGCAGTATTTT.

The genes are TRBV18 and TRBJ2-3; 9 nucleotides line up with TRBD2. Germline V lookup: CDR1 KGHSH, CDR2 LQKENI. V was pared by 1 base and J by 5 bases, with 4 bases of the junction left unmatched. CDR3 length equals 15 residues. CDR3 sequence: CASSPRAGGGDTQYF. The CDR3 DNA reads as TGTGCCAGCTCACCACGAGCGGGGGGAGGAGATACGCAGTATTTT.

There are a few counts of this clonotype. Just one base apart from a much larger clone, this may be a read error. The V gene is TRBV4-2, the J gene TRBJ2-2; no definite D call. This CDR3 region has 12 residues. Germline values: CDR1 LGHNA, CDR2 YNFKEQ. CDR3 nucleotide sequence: TGTGCCGGCAGCCAACCCACCGGGGAGCTGTTTTTT. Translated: CAGSQPTGELFF.

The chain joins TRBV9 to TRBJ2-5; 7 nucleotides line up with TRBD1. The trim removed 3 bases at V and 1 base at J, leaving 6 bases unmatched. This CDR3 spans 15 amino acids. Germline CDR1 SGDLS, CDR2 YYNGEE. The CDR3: CASSGHGTVQETQYF. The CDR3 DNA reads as TGTGCCAGCAGCGGACACGGGACAGTCCAAGAGACCCAGTACTTC.

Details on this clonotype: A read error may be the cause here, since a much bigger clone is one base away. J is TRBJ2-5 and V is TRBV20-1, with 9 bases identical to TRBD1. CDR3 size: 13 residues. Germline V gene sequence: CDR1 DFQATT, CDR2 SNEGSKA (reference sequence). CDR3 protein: CSVSPGQGETRYF. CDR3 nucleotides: TGCAGTGTTTCTCCGGGACAGGGAGAGACCCGGTACTTC.

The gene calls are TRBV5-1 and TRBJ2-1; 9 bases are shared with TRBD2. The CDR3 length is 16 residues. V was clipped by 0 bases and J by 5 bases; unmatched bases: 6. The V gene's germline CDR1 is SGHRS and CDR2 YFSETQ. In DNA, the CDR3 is TGCGCCAGCAGCTTGGAGGCTAGCGGGGCCAACAATGAGCAGTTCTTC. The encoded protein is CASSLEASGANNEQFF. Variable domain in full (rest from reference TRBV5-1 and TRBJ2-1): KAGVTQTPRYLIKTRGQQVTLSCSPISGHRSVSWYQQTPGQGLQFLFEYFSETQRNKGNFPGRFSGRQFSNSRSEMNVSTLELGDSALYLCASSLEASGANNEQFFGPGTRLTVL.

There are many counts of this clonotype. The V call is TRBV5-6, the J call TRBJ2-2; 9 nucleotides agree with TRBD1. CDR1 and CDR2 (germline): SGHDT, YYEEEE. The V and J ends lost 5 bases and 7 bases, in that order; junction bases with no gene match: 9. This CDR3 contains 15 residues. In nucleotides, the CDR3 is TGTGCCAGCAGAGTTGGGACAGGGTCATTCGGGGAGCTGTTTTTT. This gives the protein CASRVGTGSFGELFF.

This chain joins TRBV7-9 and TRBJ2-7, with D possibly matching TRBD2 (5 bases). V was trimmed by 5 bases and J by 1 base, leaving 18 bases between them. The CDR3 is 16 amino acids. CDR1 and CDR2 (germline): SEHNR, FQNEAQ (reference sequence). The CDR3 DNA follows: TGTGCCAGCAGCATTACCGTACCCACGGGGTCCTACGAGCAGTACTTC. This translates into CASSITVPTGSYEQYF.

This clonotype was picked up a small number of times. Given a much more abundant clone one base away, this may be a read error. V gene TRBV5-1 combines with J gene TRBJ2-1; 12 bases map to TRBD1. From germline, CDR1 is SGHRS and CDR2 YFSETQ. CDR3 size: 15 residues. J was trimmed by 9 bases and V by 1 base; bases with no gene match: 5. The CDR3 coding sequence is TGCGCCAGCAGCTTGAGGGGACAGGGGGCTGGTGAGCAGTTCTTC. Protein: CASSLRGQGAGEQFF.

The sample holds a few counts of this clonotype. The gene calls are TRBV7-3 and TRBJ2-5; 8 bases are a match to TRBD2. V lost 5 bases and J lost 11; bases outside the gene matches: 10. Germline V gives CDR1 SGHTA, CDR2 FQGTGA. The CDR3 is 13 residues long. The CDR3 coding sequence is TGTGCCAGCAGCGGGACTAGTGTGGATGAGCAGTACTTC. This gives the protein CASSGTSVDEQYF.

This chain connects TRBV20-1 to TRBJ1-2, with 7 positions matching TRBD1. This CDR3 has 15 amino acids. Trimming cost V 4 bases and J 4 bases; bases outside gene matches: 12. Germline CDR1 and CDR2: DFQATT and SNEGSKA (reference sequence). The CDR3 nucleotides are TGCAGTGCTACTTGGACAGGAGATTTCCTCTATGGCTACACCTTC. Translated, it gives CSATWTGDFLYGYTF.

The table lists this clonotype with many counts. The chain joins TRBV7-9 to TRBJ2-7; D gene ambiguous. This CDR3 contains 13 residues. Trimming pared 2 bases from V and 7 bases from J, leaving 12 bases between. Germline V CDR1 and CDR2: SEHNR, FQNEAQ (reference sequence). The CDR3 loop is CASSLSSGREQYF. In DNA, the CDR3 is TGTGCCAGCAGCTTAAGCAGTGGCAGGGAGCAGTACTTC.

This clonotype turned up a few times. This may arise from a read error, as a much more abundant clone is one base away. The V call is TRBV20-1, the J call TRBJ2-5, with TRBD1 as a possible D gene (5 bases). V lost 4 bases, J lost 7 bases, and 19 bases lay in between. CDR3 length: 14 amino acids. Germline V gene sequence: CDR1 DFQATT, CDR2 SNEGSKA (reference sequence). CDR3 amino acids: CSAKGYGARGTQYF. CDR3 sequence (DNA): TGCAGTGCTAAAGGATATGGGGCTCGCGGGACCCAGTACTTC.

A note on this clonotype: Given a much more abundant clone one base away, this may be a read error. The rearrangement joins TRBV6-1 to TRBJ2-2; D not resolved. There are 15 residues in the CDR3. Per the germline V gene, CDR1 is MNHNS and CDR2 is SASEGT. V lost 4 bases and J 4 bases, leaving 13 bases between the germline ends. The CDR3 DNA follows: TGTGCCAGCAGTGCTAAGAATTCGAGCACCGGGGAGCTGTTTTTT. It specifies CASSAKNSSTGELFF.

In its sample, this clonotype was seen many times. CDR3 in amino acids: CASSRQAEAFF. CDR3 in DNA: TGTGCCAGCAGTAGACAGGCCGAAGCTTTCTTT. This chain uses TRBV12-3 or TRBV12-4 with TRBJ1-1, with D possibly being TRBD1 (6 bases). The V gene lost 5 bases and the J gene lost 8 bases, with 9 bases spanning the gap. This CDR3 is 11 amino acids long.

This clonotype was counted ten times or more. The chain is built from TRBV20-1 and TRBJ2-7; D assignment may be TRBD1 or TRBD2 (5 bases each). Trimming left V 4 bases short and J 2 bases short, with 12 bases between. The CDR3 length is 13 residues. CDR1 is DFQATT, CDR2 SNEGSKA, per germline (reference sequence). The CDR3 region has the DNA TGCAGTGCTACCAGACAGAGGGCCTACGAGCAGTACTTC. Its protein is CSATRQRAYEQYF.

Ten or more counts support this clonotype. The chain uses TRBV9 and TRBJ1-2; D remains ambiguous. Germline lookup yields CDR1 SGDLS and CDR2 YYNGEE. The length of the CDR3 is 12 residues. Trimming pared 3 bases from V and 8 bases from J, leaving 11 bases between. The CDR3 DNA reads TGTGCCAGCAGCGCTCTCAAGGGAGGCTACACCTTC. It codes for CASSALKGGYTF.

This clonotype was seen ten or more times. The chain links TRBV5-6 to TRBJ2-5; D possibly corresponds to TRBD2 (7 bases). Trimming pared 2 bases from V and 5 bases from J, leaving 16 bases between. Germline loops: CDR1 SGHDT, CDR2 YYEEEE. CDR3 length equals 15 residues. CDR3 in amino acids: CASSLHGGLGETQYF. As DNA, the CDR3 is TGTGCCAGCAGCTTACACGGGGGGCTGGGGGAGACCCAGTACTTC.

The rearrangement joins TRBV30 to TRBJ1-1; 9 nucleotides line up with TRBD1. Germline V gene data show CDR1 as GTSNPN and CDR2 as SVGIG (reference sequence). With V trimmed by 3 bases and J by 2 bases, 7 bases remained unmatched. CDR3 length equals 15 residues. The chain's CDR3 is CAWRNDRGGNTEAFF. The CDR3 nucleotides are TGTGCCTGGAGAAATGACAGGGGGGGAAACACTGAAGCTTTCTTT. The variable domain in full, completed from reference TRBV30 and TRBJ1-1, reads SQTIHQWPATLVQPVGSPLSLECTVEGTSNPNLYWYRQAAGRGLQLLFYSVGIGQISSEVPQNLSASRPQDRQFILSSKKLLLSDSGFYLCAWRNDRGGNTEAFFGQGTRLTVV.

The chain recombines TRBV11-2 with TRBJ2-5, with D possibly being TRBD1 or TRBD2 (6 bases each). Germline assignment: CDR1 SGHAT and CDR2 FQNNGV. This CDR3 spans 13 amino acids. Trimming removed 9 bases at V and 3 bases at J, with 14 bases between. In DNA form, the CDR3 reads TGTGCCAGTGATAGGGGGGTTGAAGAGACCCAGTACTTC. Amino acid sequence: CASDRGVEETQYF.

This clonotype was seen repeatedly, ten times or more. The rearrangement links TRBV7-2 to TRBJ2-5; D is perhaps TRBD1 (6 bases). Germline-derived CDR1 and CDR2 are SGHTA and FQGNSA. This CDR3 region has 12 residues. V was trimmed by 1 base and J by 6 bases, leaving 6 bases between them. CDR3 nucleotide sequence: TGTGCCAGCAGCTTAGGGGGGCAGACCCAGTACTTC. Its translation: CASSLGGQTQYF.

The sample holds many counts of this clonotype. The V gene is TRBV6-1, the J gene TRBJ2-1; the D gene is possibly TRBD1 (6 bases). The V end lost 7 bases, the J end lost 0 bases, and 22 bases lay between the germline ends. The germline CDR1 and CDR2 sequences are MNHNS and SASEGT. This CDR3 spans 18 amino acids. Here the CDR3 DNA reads TGTGCCAGCACCAAGCACGAGACAGGTGCTTACTCCTACAATGAGCAGTTCTTC. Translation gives CASTKHETGAYSYNEQFF.